Described below is a single T cell receptor beta chain sequence and its context. This sample stems from a study of blood T cell repertoires in COVID-19. Assay used: immunoSEQ multiplex PCR; TCRdb lists only in-frame clones, some missing. The data show roughly 200,000 clones, approximately 85% seen once. This receptor was obtained from an older woman with acute or convalescent COVID-19. The source material was peripheral blood.

The DNA for the CDR3 is TGTGCCAGCAGCCCTAGGGCAGGCGGCAGGGGACTGTTTTTT. Amino acids: CASSPRAGGRGLFF. This sequence joins TRBV7-2 and TRBJ2-2; TRBD1 might be the D (6 bases). In germline, CDR1 is SGHTA, CDR2 FQGNSA. The V end was cut by 5 bases, the J end by 14 bases, with 21 bases between. The CDR3 runs 14 residues.